This TCR beta chain was recovered during a study of breast tumors, draining lymph nodes, adjacent tissues. General study findings and limits: That most tumor T cells come from lymph nodes remained unproven.

The lymph nodes were axillary draining lymph nodes from breast cancer patients. TCRdb re-called the multiplex PCR reads through MiXCR, storing one row per CDR3 protein. The top ten hold under 6.5% of the sample, which has approximately 100,000 distinct CDR3 sequences, roughly 33% seen once. In the case of this clonotype: What it binds is not known.

The source of this sequence is a female donor with breast cancer. Some clones in this sample may be carry-over from other donors' samples. The sequenced sample was axillary lymph node tissue.

The CDR3 DNA reads TGCAGCGTAACGACAGAGAACACTGAAGCTTTCTTT. Translated, it gives CSVTTENTEAFF. The V and J genes are TRBV29-1 and TRBJ1-1; D perhaps matches TRBD1 (5 bases). V dropped 6 bases and J dropped 1 base, with 9 bases sitting between them. The CDR3 runs 12 residues. The germline V gene encodes CDR1 SQVTM and CDR2 ANQGSEA.